Below, 11 T cell receptor beta chains from the same sample are listed, as sequenced in a study of T cell clones after liver transplantation. Repertoires were generated with immunoSEQ multiplex PCR, while TCRdb's copy carries only in-frame clones and drops some. Of roughly 100,000 clones in the sample, approximately 78% were seen once. The sample consisted of CD4+ T cells from blood, taken before liver transplant. Receptor source: a human donor who received a liver transplant.

The chain is built from TRBV18 and TRBJ2-7; 7 bases are a match to TRBD2. CDR3 length: 15 amino acids. The germline gives CDR1 KGHSH, CDR2 LQKENI. V was clipped by 3 bases and J by 2 bases; unmatched bases: 7. The CDR3 protein is CASSPEDGGTYEQYF. In DNA form, the CDR3 reads TGTGCCAGCTCACCCGAGGACGGGGGGACCTACGAGCAGTACTTC.

The chain links TRBV4-1 to TRBJ1-2; tentatively, D is TRBD1 (5 bases). This CDR3 region has 13 residues. The germline CDR1 and CDR2 sequences are MGHRA and YSYEKL. The ends were cut back, 2 bases at V and 7 bases at J, with 11 bases in the middle. CDR3 sequence (DNA): TGCGCCAGCAGCCAACTTGGGACGTCTGGCTACACCTTC. Translated: CASSQLGTSGYTF.

The chain is built from TRBV6-6 and TRBJ1-1, with D maybe TRBD1 (6 bases). The CDR3 runs to 13 residues. The V end lost 6 bases, the J end lost 3 bases, and 11 bases lay between the germline ends. Germline loops: CDR1 MNHNY, CDR2 SVGAGI (reference sequence). CDR3 residues: CASSLTGYTEAFF. The CDR3, as DNA: TGTGCCAGCAGCCTCACAGGGTACACTGAAGCTTTCTTT.

The J gene is TRBJ1-4, the V gene TRBV4-2; D is undetermined. The V end was cut by 3 bases, the J end by 0 bases, with 8 bases between. CDR3 size: 15 residues. Looked up from germline, CDR1 is LGHNA and CDR2 is YNFKEQ. The CDR3 spells CASSQSGATNEKLFF. DNA of the CDR3: TGTGCCAGCAGCCAGTCGGGTGCAACTAATGAAAAACTGTTTTTT.

J is TRBJ2-1 and V is TRBV10-3, with 11 bases lining up with TRBD1. The CDR3 is 13 amino acids. The V gene end was trimmed by 10 bases and the J gene end by 7 bases; junction bases not matched to a gene: 6. Germline loops: CDR1 ENHRY, CDR2 SYGVKD. For the CDR3, the DNA is TGTGCCACTGGACAGGGGGCCAAGAATGAGCAGTTCTTC. Residues: CATGQGAKNEQFF.

This sequence joins TRBV18 and TRBJ2-7; D is unclear. Trimming stripped 0 bases from V and 6 bases from J, with 9 bases between. Germline V CDR1 and CDR2: KGHSH, LQKENI. This CDR3 is 13 amino acids long. The CDR3 spells CASSPPYMVEQYF. CDR3 in DNA: TGTGCCAGCTCACCACCCTATATGGTCGAGCAGTACTTC.

The V gene is TRBV11-1, the J gene TRBJ1-2, with D perhaps matching TRBD1 (6 bases). CDR3 length equals 14 residues. Germline V gene lookup returns CDR1 SGHAT and CDR2 FQDESV (reference sequence). Trimming took off 4 bases at V and 7 bases at J, with 16 bases between the two ends. This CDR3 reads CASSSRQAKGGYTF. The CDR3 DNA reads TGTGCCAGCAGCTCACGACAGGCCAAGGGTGGCTACACCTTC. The full variable domain, in which reference TRBV11-1 and TRBJ1-2 provide the parts outside the CDR3, is EAEVAQSPRYKITEKSQAVAFWCDPISGHATLYWYRQILGQGPELLVQFQDESVVDDSQLPKDRFSAERLKGVDSTLKIQPAELGDSAMYLCASSSRQAKGGYTFGSGTRLTVV.

This chain joins TRBV5-1 and TRBJ1-2, with D possibly TRBD1 on 5 matching bases. The CDR3 contains 16 residues. Trimming left V 0 bases short and J 6 bases short, with 18 bases between. CDR1 and CDR2 from the germline V gene are SGHRS and YFSETQ. For the CDR3, the DNA is TGCGCCAGCAGCTTGGCAGGGACTCATAGCTTCCATGGCTACACCTTC. It specifies CASSLAGTHSFHGYTF.

The genes are TRBV14 and TRBJ2-5, with D perhaps TRBD2 (6 bases). V lost 0 bases and J 4 bases, leaving 9 bases between the germline ends. The CDR3 is 14 amino acids. The germline CDR1 and CDR2 sequences are SGHDN and FVKESK. DNA of the CDR3: TGTGCCAGCAGCCAAGACCGAGCGGGAGAGACCCAGTACTTC. Translation: CASSQDRAGETQYF.

The genes are TRBV6-5 and TRBJ2-3, with TRBD1 as a possible D gene (6 bases). Trimming shortened V by 7 bases and J by 1 base, and 9 bases separated the two germline ends. The CDR3 extends over 13 amino acids. Germline V gene data show CDR1 as MNHEY and CDR2 as SVGAGI. The CDR3 loop reads CASTRQGTDTQYF. Here the CDR3 DNA reads TGTGCCAGCACCAGACAGGGCACAGATACGCAGTATTTT.

The V gene is TRBV7-9, the J gene TRBJ2-2; 10 bases are shared with TRBD1. The V and J ends lost 2 bases and 6 bases, in that order; junction bases with no gene match: 12. The CDR3 length is 18 residues. Per germline, CDR1 SEHNR and CDR2 FQNEAQ (reference sequence). CDR3 DNA sequence: TGTGCCAGCAGCTTACCCCCGCGGACAGGGGGATGGGCCGGGGAGCTGTTTTTT. This codes for CASSLPPRTGGWAGELFF. The full variable domain, in which reference TRBV7-9 and TRBJ2-2 provide the parts outside the CDR3, is DTGVSQNPRHKITKRGQNVTFRCDPISEHNRLYWYRQTLGQGPEFLTYFQNEAQLEKSRLLSDRFSAERPKGSFSTLEIQRTEQGDSAMYLCASSLPPRTGGWAGELFFGEGSRLTVL.